This T cell receptor beta chain is drawn from a study of shared clonotypes between healthy human individuals (TCRdb year 2020). Broadly, across the study: The cohort comprised a couple of women and three men aged 18 to 49 years. Leukapheresis yielded between about 0.85 and 9 billion PBMCs per donor. Blood TCR repertoires of several healthy adults were deeply sequenced to estimate repertoire size and the extent of clonotype sharing between individuals. For each donor, CD4 naive and CD4 memory were each given three plates, CD8 naive was given two plates, and CD8 memory was given one plate. To increase sequencing depth and limit assay-specific biases, different laboratories used diverse techniques to prepare libraries and sequence TCR repertoires.

TCR CDR3 regions were amplified from genomic DNA by multiplex PCR using the deep immunoSEQ assay. Extracted genomic DNA from each cell subset was distributed evenly across all wells of several immunoSEQ 96-well plates, and each plate was treated as a replicate. Each replicate PCR for sorted subsets received around 0.2 ug genomic DNA, equal to tens of thousands of T cell genomes. Purified libraries were measured with a Qubit 3.0 fluorometer, size-checked on a Bioanalyzer 2100, and measured again with the KAPA Library Quantification kit. Each immunoSEQ 96-well plate was sequenced on its own single-read 150-cycle Illumina NextSeq 550 flow cell. The paper's processing steps were these. Because the immunoSEQ output held only junctional sequences and lacked quality scores, the filtering could not match the filtering applied to full-length reads. To assign V/J genes and CDR3, sequences were annotated against IMGT germline references using PyIR, a Python wrapper for IgBLAST v1.9. Any read was removed if the V/J assignment was weak (E-value above 1e-6), the CDR3 was missing, or the read contained stop codons, out-of-frame junctions, or ambiguous translated residues. V3J clonotypes were defined by identical inferred V gene, J gene, and CDR3 amino acid sequence. To compute the percentage overlap between repertoires, the number of shared unique clonotypes was divided by the size of the smaller repertoire. Repertoire richness was assessed with RTK rarefaction, the Chao1 estimator, and Recon v2.1 estimates of unobserved clonotypes. Generation probabilities were computed with OLGA for all TCRbeta clonotypes obtained by the gDNA method from several donors. The source is immuneACCESS, and TCRdb retained only in-frame sequences with V and J called. Part of the clones is not carried over; for the studies checked, unresolved V genes explain less than half of this, and the remainder is unexplained. V and J calls plus clone size are reproduced from that table; the DNA served to infer D and trimming. In this sample the table shows 850,000 to 1,200,000 clones, around 75% of which occur a single time. Of the sample, around 1.5% is held by the ten largest clones.

This clone was detected only once. Its antigen has not been determined. No base quality information exists; no much larger clone differs at one position. General study outcomes and caveats: Rarefaction of sorted-subset datasets indicated incomplete sequencing despite the large sequencing depth. Sampling was limited to blood, and TCR repertoires in tissue likely differ from TCR repertoires in blood. The genetic and exposure-history diversity represented was limited by the small number of donors. Across several donors, about 5.2% of naive CD4, 3% to 3.5% of naive CD8, about 2% of memory CD4, and under 0.45% of memory CD8 clonotypes were shared. Pairwise subsampling indicated that sequencing depth was expected to affect the degree of clonotype sharing among donors. Estimated clonotype richness was generally larger for naive than for memory subsets. Compared with non-shared clonotypes, the clonotypes found in all four sorted-subset donors had higher generation probabilities.

The donors were healthy, HIV-negative adults with no recently reported acute infections or vaccinations. Every donor was a Caucasian adult living in Nashville, Tennessee, USA. CD4+ T cells were enriched by magnetic negative selection, after which naive cells were positively selected on CD45RA and the negative fraction was taken as the memory subset. Blood was collected by leukapheresis, and PBMCs were isolated by Ficoll-Histopaque density gradient centrifugation and then cryopreserved in liquid nitrogen vapor phase. Analytical flow cytometry was used to check the purity and quantity of every magnetically sorted T cell population. Genomic DNA was isolated from every sorted fraction and measured by UV absorbance on a Nanodrop 2000c. Specimen: memory CD4+ T cells sorted from blood. In the paper's terms, the cell subset or site label means: CD45RA-negative fraction. This clonotype was sampled from a man aged 18 to 30 in good health.

The DNA sequence is given as TGTGCCAGCACTCTGACTAGCGGTACCTACGAGCAGTACTTC. Its protein reads: CASTLTSGTYEQYF. The chain employs TRBV6-1 and TRBJ2-7, and 9 junctional nucleotides match TRBD2. Its CDR3 holds 14 amino acids, cysteine through phenylalanine. The entry retains the CDR3 DNA only, 42 bases that are in frame from base 1. Trimming accounts for 7 bases at V and 2 bases at J, while the number of junction bases matched to no gene is 6. Reading the germline V gene gives CDR1 MNHNS and CDR2 SASEGT.